Below, 13 T cell receptor beta chains from the same sample are listed, as sequenced in a study of T cell responses to AZD1222 COVID-19 vaccine. Here immunoSEQ multiplex PCR was the method, and the copy in TCRdb shows in-frame clones only, minus some. Of 150,000 or so clones in the sample, around 90% were seen once. The sequences come from peripheral blood, collected 28 days after the second AZD1222 dose. The origin of the receptors is an adult who received the AZD1222 COVID-19 vaccine.

The J gene is TRBJ2-7, the V gene TRBV5-1, with 8 bases aligning to TRBD2. The CDR3 has 17 amino acids. J gave up 4 bases and V 5 bases, and 17 bases lay outside the gene matches. CDR1 SGHRS and CDR2 YFSETQ come from the germline V gene. CDR3 nucleotides: TGCGCCAGCAGTGCACCCCTCGGCGGGGGGAGCGGTTACGAGCAGTACTTC. Translating it yields CASSAPLGGGSGYEQYF.

This clone has only one observation. The rearrangement joins TRBV11-2 to TRBJ2-2, with 9 bases fitting TRBD2. This CDR3 comprises 16 residues. The J segment lost 10 bases and the V segment lost 0 bases, leaving 9 bases of the junction unmatched. In germline, CDR1 is SGHAT, CDR2 FQNNGV. CDR3 amino acids: CASSLDGLAGAPELFF. The CDR3, as DNA: TGTGCCAGCAGCTTAGACGGGTTAGCGGGAGCCCCGGAGCTGTTTTTT.

V gene TRBV12-1 combines with J gene TRBJ2-1; TRBD2, the D gene given by the table, was not confirmed from the DNA. TRBV12-1 is classified as a pseudogene. The CDR3 consists of 17 residues. CDR3 amino acids: CASSFLPKTGGGNEQFF. CDR3 DNA: TGTGCCAGCAGCTTCCTTCCTAAAACCGGGGGAGGGAATGAGCAGTTCTTC.

The chain employs TRBV2 and TRBJ1-4; D remains unclear. From germline, CDR1 is SNHLY and CDR2 FYNNEI. The CDR3 spans 13 residues. The V end lost 5 bases, the J end lost 3 bases, and 7 bases lay between the germline ends. This CDR3 reads CASSRAANEKLFF. The DNA for the CDR3 is TGTGCCAGCAGTAGGGCAGCTAATGAAAAACTGTTTTTT.

The chain carries TRBV5-6 and TRBJ2-3; the D gene could be TRBD1 or TRBD2 (5 bases each). Germline CDR1 SGHDT, CDR2 YYEEEE. The CDR3 extends over 14 amino acids. V shed 0 bases and J shed 0 bases, with 5 bases lying between them. The CDR3 sequence: CASSLGGSTDTQYF. As DNA, the CDR3 is TGTGCCAGCAGCTTGGGGGGGAGCACAGATACGCAGTATTTT.

The rearrangement joins TRBV27 to TRBJ1-1; unclear D gene. Germline CDR1 and CDR2: MNHEY and SMNVEV (reference sequence). V lost 2 bases to trimming and J lost 7 bases, with 20 bases between them. The CDR3 spans 16 residues. The CDR3 region is CASSLNSPGKYVEAFF. As DNA, the CDR3 is TGTGCCAGCAGTTTAAATTCCCCAGGAAAGTACGTTGAAGCTTTCTTT.

The V call is TRBV7-9, the J call TRBJ2-1; 11 positions agree with TRBD2. Trimming at V came to 5 bases and at J to 7 bases, leaving 7 bases not matched to a gene. Germline CDR1 is SEHNR and CDR2 is FQNEAQ (reference sequence). This CDR3 has 15 residues. The CDR3 sequence: CASSPLLAGENEQFF. Here the CDR3 DNA reads TGTGCCAGCAGCCCCCTACTAGCGGGAGAGAATGAGCAGTTCTTC.

The chain joins TRBV5-4 to TRBJ2-1; 7 bases are shared with TRBD2. Germline trimming cut 1 base from V and 10 bases from J; bases unmatched to any gene: 11. In germline, CDR1 is SGHNT, CDR2 YYREEE (reference sequence). CDR3 length equals 15 residues. The CDR3 is CASSLPSGDFKEQFF. In DNA form, the CDR3 reads TGTGCCAGCAGCTTGCCAAGCGGGGACTTTAAGGAGCAGTTCTTC.

The chain recombines TRBV18 with TRBJ2-7; TRBD2 matches 8 bases. The CDR3 is made up of 15 amino acids. Germline CDR1 KGHSH, CDR2 LQKENI. V shed 1 base and J 5 bases; nucleotides not matched to a gene: 7. This CDR3 is CASSPLPGRDNEQYF. The CDR3 bases are TGTGCCAGCTCACCACTACCCGGGAGGGATAACGAGCAGTACTTC.

This rearrangement joins TRBV4-1 to TRBJ1-6; a possible D gene is TRBD1 (6 bases). V lost 1 base and J lost 7, with 14 bases in between. Germline V gene data show CDR1 as MGHRA and CDR2 as YSYEKL. CDR3 size: 16 residues. The DNA of the CDR3 is TGCGCCAGCAGCCAAGGGAGGACAGAGAGCAATTCACCCCTCCACTTT. It yields the protein CASSQGRTESNSPLHF.

This rearrangement joins TRBV24-1 to TRBJ2-1; the match to TRBD2 covers 9 bases. The germline gives CDR1 KGHDR, CDR2 SFDVKD. The CDR3 length is 16 residues. After removal of 1 base from V and 4 bases from J, the junction contained 4 bases not matched to a gene. The CDR3 here is CATSDLVAGDYNEQFF. The CDR3 DNA sequence: TGTGCCACCAGTGATTTAGTAGCGGGGGATTACAATGAGCAGTTCTTC.

This clone came up a few times. The rearrangement joins TRBV29-1 to TRBJ2-3; tentative D call: TRBD1 (5 bases). Between the trimmed V and J ends, which lost 2 bases and 2 bases, there was a span of 8 bases. CDR1 SQVTM and CDR2 ANQGSEA come from the germline V gene. The length of the CDR3 is 13 residues. In DNA, the CDR3 is TGCAGCGTTGAACAGGGTGCCACAGATACGCAGTATTTT. Its protein is CSVEQGATDTQYF.

The table lists this clone with a few counts. The chain uses TRBV11-2 and TRBJ1-4, with D possibly TRBD1 on 6 matching bases. The CDR3 spans 15 residues. V was pared by 4 bases and J by 3 bases, with 12 bases between. CDR1 is SGHAT, CDR2 FQNNGV, per germline. The chain's CDR3 is CASSSQGWANEKLFF. The CDR3 DNA is TGTGCCAGCAGCTCTCAGGGGTGGGCTAATGAAAAACTGTTTTTT.